The text below deals with one TCR beta chain. This entry comes from a study of shared clonotypes between healthy human individuals. Clones were read by immunoSEQ multiplex PCR, and TCRdb kept only the in-frame ones, dropping some. The table shows 1.5 million to 1.9 million clones, with approximately 98% occurring only once. V trimming: 8 bases; J trimming: 9 bases; junction bases outside the gene matches: 6. Germline CDR1 WSHSY, CDR2 SAAADI. This CDR3 comprises 12 residues. The clonotype originates from a man aged 25 to 40 in good health. The V gene is TRBV10-2, the J gene TRBJ2-1, with 8 bases lining up with TRBD1. Sequences were obtained from naive CD4+ T cells sorted from blood. The subset is: CD45RA+ positively selected. In nucleotides, the CDR3 is TGCGCCAGCTCCAGGGGGCTGGTTGAGCAGTTCTTC. As protein: CASSRGLVEQFF.